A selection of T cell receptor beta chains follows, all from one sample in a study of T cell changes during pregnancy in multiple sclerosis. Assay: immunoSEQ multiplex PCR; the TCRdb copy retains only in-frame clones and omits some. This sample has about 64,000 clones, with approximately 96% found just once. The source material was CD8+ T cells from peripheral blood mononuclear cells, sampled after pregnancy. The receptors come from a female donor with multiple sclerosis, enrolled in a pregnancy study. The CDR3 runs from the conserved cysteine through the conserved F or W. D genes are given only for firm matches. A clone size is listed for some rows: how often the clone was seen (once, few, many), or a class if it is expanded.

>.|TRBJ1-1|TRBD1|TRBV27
CASSFGTGGGRNTEAFF
TGTGCCAGCAGTTTCGGGACAGGGGGCGGGCGGAACACTGAAGCTTTCTTT
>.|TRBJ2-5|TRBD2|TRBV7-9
CASSSPGGIETQYF
TGTGCCAGCAGCTCCCCGGGAGGGATAGAGACCCAGTACTTC
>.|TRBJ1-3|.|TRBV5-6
CASSLAQGNSGNTIYF
TGTGCCAGCAGCTTGGCTCAGGGAAACTCTGGAAACACCATATATTTT
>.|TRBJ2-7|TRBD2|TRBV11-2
CASSLLAGYYEQYF
TGTGCCAGCAGCTTACTAGCGGGGTATTACGAGCAGTACTTC
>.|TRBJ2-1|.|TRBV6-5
CASSYSSGGNEQFF
TGTGCCAGCAGTTACTCGAGCGGTGGAAATGAGCAGTTCTTC
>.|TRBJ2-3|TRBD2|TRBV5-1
CASSLGLAGADTQYF
TGCGCCAGCAGCTTGGGACTAGCGGGAGCAGATACGCAGTATTTT
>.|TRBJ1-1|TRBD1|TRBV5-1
CASSFAQGALIEAFF
TGCGCCAGCAGCTTCGCACAGGGGGCGCTTATAGAAGCTTTCTTT
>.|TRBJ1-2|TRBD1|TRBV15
CATSRDRTGGVYGYTF
TGTGCCACCAGCAGAGATCGGACAGGGGGCGTCTATGGCTACACCTTC
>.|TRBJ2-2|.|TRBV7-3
CASSLRGGELFF
TGTGCCAGCAGCTTAAGAGGCGGGGAGCTGTTTTTT
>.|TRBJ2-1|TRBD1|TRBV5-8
CASRLRAPGTGHNEQFF
TGTGCCAGCAGATTGAGGGCCCCCGGGACAGGGCACAATGAGCAGTTCTTC
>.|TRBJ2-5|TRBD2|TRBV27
CASGAEGRGETQYF
TGTGCCAGCGGGGCGGAGGGGAGGGGAGAGACCCAGTACTTC
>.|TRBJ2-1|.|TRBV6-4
CASSAGLAGASEQFF
TGTGCCAGCAGTGCGGGACTTGCGGGGGCTTCGGAGCAGTTCTTC
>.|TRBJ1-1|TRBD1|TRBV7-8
CASSSGTGTEAFF
TGTGCCAGCAGCTCCGGGACAGGTACTGAAGCTTTCTTT
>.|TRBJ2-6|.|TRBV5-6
CASSLRSRGVTGANVLTF
TGTGCCAGCAGCCTCAGGTCCAGGGGAGTCACTGGGGCCAACGTCCTGACTTTC
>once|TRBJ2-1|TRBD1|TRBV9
CASSVGEGRGPQEQFF
TGTGCCAGCAGCGTAGGAGAGGGCAGGGGGCCCCAGGAGCAGTTCTTC
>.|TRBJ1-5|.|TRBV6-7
CASSYSSVPLSNQPQHF
TGTGCCAGCAGTTACTCGAGCGTCCCTCTTAGCAATCAGCCCCAGCATTTT
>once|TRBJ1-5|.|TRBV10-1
CASSVIWGGDQPQHF
TGCGCCAGCAGCGTGATTTGGGGAGGCGATCAGCCCCAGCATTTT
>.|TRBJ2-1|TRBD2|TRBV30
CAWEGLAGVNEQFF
TGTGCCTGGGAGGGACTAGCGGGAGTCAATGAGCAGTTCTTC
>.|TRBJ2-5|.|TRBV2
CASGLTVQETQYF
TGTGCCAGCGGACTAACAGTGCAAGAGACCCAGTACTTC
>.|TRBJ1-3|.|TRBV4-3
CASSQTQPGSGNTIYF
TGCGCCAGCAGCCAAACCCAGCCGGGCTCTGGAAACACCATATATTTT
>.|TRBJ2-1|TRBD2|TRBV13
CASSGVAGGPDNEQFF
TGTGCCAGCAGCGGGGTAGCGGGAGGGCCGGATAATGAGCAGTTCTTC
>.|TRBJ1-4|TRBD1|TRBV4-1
CASSQETNRDRDEKLFF
TGCGCCAGCAGCCAAGAAACCAACCGGGACAGGGATGAAAAACTGTTTTTT
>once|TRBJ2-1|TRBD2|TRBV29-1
CSVDFASGMINEQFF
TGCAGCGTTGATTTCGCTAGCGGGATGATAAATGAGCAGTTCTTC
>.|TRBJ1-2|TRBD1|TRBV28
CASSFPRQGSIGYTF
TGTGCCAGCAGTTTCCCCAGACAGGGGAGTATTGGCTACACCTTC
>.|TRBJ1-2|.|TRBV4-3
CASSQEEGAPYGYTF
TGCGCCAGCAGCCAAGAAGAAGGAGCCCCCTATGGCTACACCTTC
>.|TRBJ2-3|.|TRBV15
CATSGEANTQYF
TGTGCCACCAGCGGGGAGGCGAATACGCAGTATTTT
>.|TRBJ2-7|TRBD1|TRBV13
CASSSGTGSSYEQYF
TGTGCCAGCAGCTCCGGGACAGGGAGCTCCTACGAGCAGTACTTC
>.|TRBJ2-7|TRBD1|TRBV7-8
CASSQTGTGNSYEQYF
TGTGCCAGCAGCCAAACCGGGACAGGCAACTCCTACGAGCAGTACTTC
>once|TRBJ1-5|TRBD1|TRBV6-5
CASRDFPGQNQPQHF
TGTGCCAGCAGGGATTTTCCGGGACAGAATCAGCCCCAGCATTTT
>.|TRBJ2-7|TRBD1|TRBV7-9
CASSLQGDEQYF
TGTGCCAGCAGCTTACAGGGGGACGAGCAGTACTTC
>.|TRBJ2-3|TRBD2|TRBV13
CASSLTVAGVTDTQYF
TGTGCCAGCAGCTTAACGGTAGCGGGAGTGACAGATACGCAGTATTTT
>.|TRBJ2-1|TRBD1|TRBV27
CASSLWNPQGNEQFF
TGTGCCAGCAGTTTATGGAACCCACAGGGGAATGAGCAGTTCTTC
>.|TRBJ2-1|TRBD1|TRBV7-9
CASSFLGQGAWNEQFF
TGTGCCAGCAGCTTCCTGGGACAGGGGGCTTGGAATGAGCAGTTCTTC
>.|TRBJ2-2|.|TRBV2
CASSEALLNGQNTGELFF
TGTGCCAGCAGTGAAGCGCTTCTTAATGGCCAGAACACCGGGGAGCTGTTTTTT
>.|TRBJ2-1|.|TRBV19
CASSMGGGRSYNEQFF
TGTGCCAGTAGTATGGGAGGGGGAAGGTCCTACAATGAGCAGTTCTTC
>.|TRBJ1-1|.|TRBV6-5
CASSYGGGLEAFF
TGTGCCAGCAGTTACGGGGGGGGCTTAGAAGCTTTCTTT
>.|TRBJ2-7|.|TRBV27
CASSSWVTSSYEQYF
TGTGCCAGCAGTTCATGGGTGACTAGCTCCTACGAGCAGTACTTC
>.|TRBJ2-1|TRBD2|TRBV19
CASSLVAGASYNEQFF
TGTGCCAGTAGCCTAGTAGCGGGAGCGTCCTACAATGAGCAGTTCTTC
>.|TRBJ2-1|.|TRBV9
CASSGTSIHEQFF
TGTGCCAGCAGCGGAACTAGTATCCATGAGCAGTTCTTC
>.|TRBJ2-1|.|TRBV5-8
CASSSTQRGSSYNEQFF
TGTGCCAGCAGCTCCACCCAGAGGGGGAGCTCCTACAATGAGCAGTTCTTC
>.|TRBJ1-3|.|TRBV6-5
CASSLGGDGNTIYF
TGTGCCAGCAGTCTGGGAGGGGACGGAAACACCATATATTTT
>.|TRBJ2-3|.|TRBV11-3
CASRRRSSDTQYF
TGTGCCAGCAGGAGACGGAGTTCAGATACGCAGTATTTT
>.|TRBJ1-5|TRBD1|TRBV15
CATQGVFNQPQHF
TGTGCCACCCAGGGGGTCTTCAATCAGCCCCAGCATTTT
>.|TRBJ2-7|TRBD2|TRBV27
CASSLSRLAGVGEQYF
TGTGCCAGCAGTTTATCGCGCCTAGCGGGAGTAGGCGAGCAGTACTTC
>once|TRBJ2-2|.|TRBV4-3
CASSQEVRVGWTGELFF
TGCGCCAGCAGCCAAGAAGTGAGGGTAGGCTGGACCGGGGAGCTGTTTTTT
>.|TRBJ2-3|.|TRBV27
CASRLTAVASTDTQYF
TGTGCCAGCAGATTGACAGCCGTTGCTAGCACAGATACGCAGTATTTT
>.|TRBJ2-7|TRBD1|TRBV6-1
CASSAGTAYEQYF
TGTGCCAGCAGTGCCGGGACAGCGTACGAGCAGTACTTC
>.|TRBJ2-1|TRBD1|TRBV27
CASSLLSTGIGYNEQFF
TGTGCCAGCAGTTTATTATCGACAGGGATCGGCTACAATGAGCAGTTCTTC
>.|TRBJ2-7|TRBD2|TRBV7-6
CASSLRLAGEDEQYF
TGTGCCAGCAGCCTCCGACTAGCGGGAGAGGACGAGCAGTACTTC
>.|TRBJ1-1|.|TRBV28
CASSFEGRGTEAFF
TGTGCCAGCAGTTTTGAGGGTAGAGGGACTGAAGCTTTCTTT
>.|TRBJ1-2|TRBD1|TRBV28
CASTAAPTGGKGYTF
TGTGCCAGCACCGCTGCTCCAACAGGGGGCAAGGGCTACACCTTC
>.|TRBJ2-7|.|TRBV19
CASSFAAASSYEQYF
TGTGCCAGTAGTTTCGCAGCGGCCAGCTCCTACGAGCAGTACTTC
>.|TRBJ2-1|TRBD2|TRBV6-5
CASVGLAGTDEQFF
TGTGCCAGCGTGGGACTAGCGGGAACCGATGAGCAGTTCTTC
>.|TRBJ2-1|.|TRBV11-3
CASSEGTFNEQFF
TGTGCCAGCAGCGAAGGGACTTTTAATGAGCAGTTCTTC
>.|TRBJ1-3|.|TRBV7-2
CASSSRDNSGNTIYF
TGTGCCAGCAGCTCCCGGGACAACTCTGGAAACACCATATATTTT
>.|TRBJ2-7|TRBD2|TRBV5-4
CASSLVAGGNEQYF
TGTGCCAGCAGCTTGGTTGCGGGAGGAAACGAGCAGTACTTC
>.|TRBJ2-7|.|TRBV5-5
CASSLGGYEQYF
TGTGCCAGCAGCTTGGGAGGGTATGAGCAGTACTTC
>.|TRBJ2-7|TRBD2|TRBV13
CASSGTGTSEPTYEQYF
TGTGCCAGCAGCGGGACCGGGACTAGCGAGCCCACCTACGAGCAGTACTTC
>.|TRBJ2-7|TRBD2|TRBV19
CASSASGRRTHEQYF
TGTGCCAGTAGTGCGAGCGGGAGGAGGACCCACGAGCAGTACTTC